The entry below gives a single T cell receptor beta chain sequence along with its context. Antigen: not known. A quantitative 5'-RACE method, one with molecular barcodes, was used to make TCR beta libraries. TCRdb processed the 5' RACE reads anew with MiXCR; each CDR3 protein has one entry. The sample shows some 350,000 distinct CDR3 sequences, roughly 15% of them seen only once. The data stem from a study of CD8 T cells in ankylosing spondylitis. Findings and caveats of the study: What seemed typical of ankylosing spondylitis blood was a TCR beta motif built from roughly eight highly homologous variants. Disease-linked clones, CD8+, were relatively rare in peripheral blood.

Trimming shortened V by 7 bases and J by 6 bases, and 13 bases separated the two germline ends. In germline, CDR1 is MNHNS, CDR2 SASEGT. The CDR3 consists of 13 residues. The J gene is TRBJ2-1, the V gene TRBV6-1; no reliable D call. The sample was blood, either unsorted or a sorted T cell fraction (not recorded which). The sequence was obtained from a male donor with ankylosing spondylitis or in good health (not recorded which). The CDR3 spells CASTVVWGNEQFF. Here the CDR3 DNA reads TGTGCCAGCACGGTGGTTTGGGGCAATGAGCAGTTCTTC.